The entry that follows covers one T cell receptor beta chain sequence. Its target is unknown. The sample originates from a study of pediatric ulcerative colitis. Produced via immunoSEQ multiplex PCR; TCRdb's table is partial and in-frame only. The table records about 60,000 clones, about 90% of them present only once. Study findings and constraints: A couple of patients' blood samples yielded substantially fewer templates. All ulcerative colitis patients, but no controls, carried a couple of rectal clonotypes.

Germline loops: CDR1 SGHRS, CDR2 YFSETQ. The CDR3 has 16 amino acids. V shed 2 bases and J shed 2 bases, with 11 bases lying between them. The sample comprised blood. This sequence originates from a boy younger than 18 who was a control in a study of pediatric ulcerative colitis. The chain combines TRBV5-1 with TRBJ2-6; D unresolved. CDR3 nucleotide sequence: TGCGCCAGCAGCTTAGCAGGTTTCCCTGGGGCCAACGTCCTGACTTTC. Translating it yields CASSLAGFPGANVLTF.